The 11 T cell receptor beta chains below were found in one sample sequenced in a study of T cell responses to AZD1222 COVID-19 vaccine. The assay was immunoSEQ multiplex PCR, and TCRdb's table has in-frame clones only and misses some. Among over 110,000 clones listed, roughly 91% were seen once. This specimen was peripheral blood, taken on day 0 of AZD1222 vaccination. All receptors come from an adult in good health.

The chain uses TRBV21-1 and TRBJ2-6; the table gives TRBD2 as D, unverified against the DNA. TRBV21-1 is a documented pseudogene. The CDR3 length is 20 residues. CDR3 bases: TGTGCCAGCAGCAATGTTCTTCGGAGGGGCTCTCCCTCTGGGGCCAACGTCCTGACTTTC. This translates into CASSNVLRRGSPSGANVLTF.

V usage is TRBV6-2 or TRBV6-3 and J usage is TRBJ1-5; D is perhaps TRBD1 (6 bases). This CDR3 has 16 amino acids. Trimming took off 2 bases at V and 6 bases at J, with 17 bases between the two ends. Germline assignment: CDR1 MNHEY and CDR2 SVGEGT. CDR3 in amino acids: CASSYELGGGAQPQHF. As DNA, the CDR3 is TGTGCCAGCAGTTACGAGCTGGGAGGGGGAGCTCAGCCCCAGCATTTT.

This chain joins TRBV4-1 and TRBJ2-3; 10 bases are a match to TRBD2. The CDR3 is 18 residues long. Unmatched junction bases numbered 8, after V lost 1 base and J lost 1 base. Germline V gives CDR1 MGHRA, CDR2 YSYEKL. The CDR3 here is CASSQGFSGLAGTDTQYF. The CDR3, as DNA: TGCGCCAGCAGCCAAGGATTTTCCGGACTAGCGGGCACAGATACGCAGTATTTT.

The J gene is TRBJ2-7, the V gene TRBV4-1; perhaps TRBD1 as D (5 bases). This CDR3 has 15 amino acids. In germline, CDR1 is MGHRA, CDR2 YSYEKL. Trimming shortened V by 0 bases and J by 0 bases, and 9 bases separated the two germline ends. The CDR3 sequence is CASSQDPGHSYEQYF. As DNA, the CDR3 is TGCGCCAGCAGCCAAGACCCAGGACACTCCTACGAGCAGTACTTC.

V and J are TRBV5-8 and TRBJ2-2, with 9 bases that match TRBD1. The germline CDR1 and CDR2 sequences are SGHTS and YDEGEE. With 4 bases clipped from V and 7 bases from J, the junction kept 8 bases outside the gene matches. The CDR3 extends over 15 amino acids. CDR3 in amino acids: CASSGPQGADGELFF. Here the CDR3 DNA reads TGTGCCAGCAGCGGACCACAGGGGGCGGACGGGGAGCTGTTTTTT.

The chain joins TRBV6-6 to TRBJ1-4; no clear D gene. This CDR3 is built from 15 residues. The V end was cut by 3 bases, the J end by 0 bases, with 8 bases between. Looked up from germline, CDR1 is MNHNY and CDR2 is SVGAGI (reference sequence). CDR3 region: CASSYISATNEKLFF. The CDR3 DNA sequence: TGTGCCAGCAGTTATATATCGGCAACTAATGAAAAACTGTTTTTT.

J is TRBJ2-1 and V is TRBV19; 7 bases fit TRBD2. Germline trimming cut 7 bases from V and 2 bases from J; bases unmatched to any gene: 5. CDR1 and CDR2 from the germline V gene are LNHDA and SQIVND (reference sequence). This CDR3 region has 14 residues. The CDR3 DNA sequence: TGTGCCAGTACCGAGGGAGGGCCCTACAATGAGCAGTTCTTC. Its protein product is CASTEGGPYNEQFF. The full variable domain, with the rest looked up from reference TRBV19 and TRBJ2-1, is DGGITQSPKYLFRKEGQNVTLSCEQNLNHDAMYWYRQDPGQGLRLIYYSQIVNDFQKGDIAEGYSVSREKKESFPLTVTSAQKNPTAFYLCASTEGGPYNEQFFGPGTRLTVL.

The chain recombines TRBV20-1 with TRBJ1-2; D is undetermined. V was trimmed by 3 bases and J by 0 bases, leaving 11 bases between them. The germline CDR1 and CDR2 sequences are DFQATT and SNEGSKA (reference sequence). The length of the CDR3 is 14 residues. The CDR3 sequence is CSASIPLANYGYTF. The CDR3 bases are TGCAGTGCTAGTATTCCCCTAGCTAACTATGGCTACACCTTC.

In DNA form, the CDR3 reads TGTGCCAGCAGCCGGTGGGGCACACTAAAAGAGACCCAGTACTTC. This codes for CASSRWGTLKETQYF. The V and J genes are TRBV6-5 and TRBJ2-5, with D perhaps TRBD1 (5 bases). The CDR3 consists of 15 residues. Germline values: CDR1 MNHEY, CDR2 SVGAGI. Trimming shortened V by 6 bases and J by 3 bases, and 17 bases separated the two germline ends.

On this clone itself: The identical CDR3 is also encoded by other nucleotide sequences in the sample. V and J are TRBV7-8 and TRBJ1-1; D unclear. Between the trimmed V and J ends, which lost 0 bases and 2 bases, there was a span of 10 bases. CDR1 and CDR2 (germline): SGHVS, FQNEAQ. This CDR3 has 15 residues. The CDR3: CASSLALGANTEAFF. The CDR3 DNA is TGTGCCAGCAGCTTAGCCCTGGGCGCCAACACTGAAGCTTTCTTT.

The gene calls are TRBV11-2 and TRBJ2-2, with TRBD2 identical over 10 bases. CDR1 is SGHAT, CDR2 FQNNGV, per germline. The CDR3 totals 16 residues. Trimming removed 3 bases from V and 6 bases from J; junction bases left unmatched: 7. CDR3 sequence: CASSFGSGGLAGELFF. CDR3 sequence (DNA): TGTGCCAGCAGCTTTGGTAGCGGGGGGCTGGCCGGGGAGCTGTTTTTT.